These 10 T cell receptor beta chains share one sample of origin, sequenced in a study of T cells in Graves' hyperthyroidism and ophthalmopathy. There were TCR beta CDR3 regions amplified from RNA transcripts. TCR CDR3 underwent first-round RT-PCR with the HTBI primer set. TCRdb itself ran the multiplex PCR reads through MiXCR, one entry per CDR3 protein. The table has 380,000 or so distinct CDR3 sequences, around 14% seen once. The specimen sequenced was blood. These TCRs come from a woman aged 25-40 years with Graves' hyperthyroidism.

In its sample, this clonotype was seen many times. The chain employs TRBV11-2 and TRBJ2-7; D not resolved. The CDR3 runs 12 residues. Trimming cost V 2 bases and J 5 bases, with 7 bases left between them. Germline CDR1 and CDR2: SGHAT and FQNNGV. In DNA, the CDR3 is TGTGCCAGCAGCTTATCGTGGGACGAGCAGTACTTC. It encodes CASSLSWDEQYF.

The V call is TRBV4-3, the J call TRBJ2-1; TRBD2 might be the D (6 bases). This CDR3 has 15 amino acids. Between the trimmed V and J ends, which lost 0 bases and 10 bases, there was a span of 16 bases. In germline, CDR1 is LGHNA, CDR2 YSLEER. The CDR3, as DNA: TGCGCCAGCAGCCAAGATCGGCATACGGGAGACGAGCAGTTCTTC. It is translated as CASSQDRHTGDEQFF.

There are many counts of this clonotype. The genes are TRBV2 and TRBJ1-1; TRBD1 aligns across 7 bases. Per the germline V gene, CDR1 is SNHLY and CDR2 is FYNNEI. The trim removed 10 bases at V and 1 base at J, leaving 12 bases unmatched. The length of the CDR3 is 15 residues. The CDR3 region has the DNA TGTGCCACCCTTCCAATCAGGGGGGGGAACACTGAAGCTTTCTTT. It yields the protein CATLPIRGGNTEAFF.

There are a few counts of this clonotype. This chain joins TRBV11-3 and TRBJ2-5, with 7 positions matching TRBD2. The CDR3 loop spans 19 amino acids. The trim removed 4 bases at V and 1 base at J, leaving 18 bases unmatched. Germline loops: CDR1 SGHNT, CDR2 YENEEA. CDR3 region: CASSSPERRLAKSQETQYF. The CDR3 DNA reads as TGTGCCAGCAGCTCCCCCGAGCGGCGACTAGCAAAGAGCCAAGAGACCCAGTACTTC.

This clonotype has at least ten counts. The chain couples TRBV24-1 to TRBJ2-7; the match to TRBD1 covers 7 bases. With V trimmed by 5 bases and J by 1 base, 7 bases remained unmatched. CDR1 and CDR2 (germline): KGHDR, SFDVKD. CDR3 size: 15 residues. The CDR3 DNA sequence: TGTGCCACCAGTGGCGTAGAACAGGGGTCCTACGAGCAGTACTTC. Residues: CATSGVEQGSYEQYF.

This clonotype was seen more than once but under ten times. The chain joins TRBV5-1 to TRBJ2-1, with no clear D. Between the trimmed V and J ends, which lost 4 bases and 7 bases, there was a span of 12 bases. This CDR3 comprises 13 residues. Germline V gene lookup returns CDR1 SGHRS and CDR2 YFSETQ. The DNA for the CDR3 is TGCGCCAGCAGCCCCCAGGTGCAGAATGAGCAGTTCTTC. Translated: CASSPQVQNEQFF.

This clonotype was observed at least ten times. J is TRBJ2-1 and V is TRBV9; D is perhaps TRBD1 or TRBD2 (5 bases each). Trimming removed 4 bases at V and 7 bases at J, with 18 bases between. Germline-derived CDR1 and CDR2 are SGDLS and YYNGEE. This CDR3 has 15 amino acids. CDR3 amino acids: CASSTRGAKPNEQFF. The CDR3 region has the DNA TGTGCCAGCAGCACTCGAGGGGCCAAGCCGAATGAGCAGTTCTTC.

This rearrangement joins TRBV7-9 to TRBJ2-3, with no clear D. V lost 3 bases and J lost 4, with 17 bases in between. The CDR3 runs to 16 residues. Germline V gives CDR1 SEHNR, CDR2 FQNEAQ (reference sequence). As DNA, the CDR3 is TGTGCCAGCAGCTTCTCAGGCGGTAATTCCCCAGATACGCAGTATTTT. The encoded protein is CASSFSGGNSPDTQYF.

CDR3 residues: CATTPRTSGINEQFF. The CDR3 DNA reads as TGTGCCACTACCCCCCGGACTAGCGGGATCAATGAGCAGTTCTTC. The rearrangement joins TRBV19 to TRBJ2-1; TRBD2 aligns across 12 bases. V lost 10 bases to trimming and J lost 6 bases; unmatched junction nucleotides: 10. The CDR3 sequence is 15 residues long. The germline CDR1 and CDR2 sequences are LNHDA and SQIVND (reference sequence).

The table lists this clonotype with a few counts. The rearrangement links TRBV28 to TRBJ2-3, with TRBD1 as a possible D gene (5 bases). Germline values: CDR1 MDHEN, CDR2 SYDVKM. V dropped 3 bases and J dropped 4 bases, with 17 bases sitting between them. The CDR3 has 16 residues. CDR3 in amino acids: CASSFRGAGRSDTQYF. CDR3 DNA: TGTGCCAGCAGTTTTCGTGGGGCAGGAAGGTCAGATACGCAGTATTTT.